This TCR beta chain was captured by sequencing in a study of CD8+ T cells in alopecia areata. Extracted RNA was reverse transcribed, and the resulting cDNA served as sequencing template. The data were produced by immunoSEQ multiplex PCR, yet TCRdb's version contains in-frame clones alone and is incomplete. The repertoire consists of around 100,000 clones, with about 40% occurring once and the leading ten covering approximately 1.5%. Worth noting for this clone: Antigen specificity is unknown.

General study findings and limits: Alopecia totalis/universalis scalp especially showed more expanded CD8+ clones than normal scalp.

Germline CDR1 is DFQATT and CDR2 is SNEGSKA (reference sequence). The CDR3 spans 11 residues. V was trimmed by 0 bases and J by 7 bases, leaving 3 bases between them. Source material: CD4+ T cells sorted from blood. The sequence was obtained from a human donor with alopecia areata. V usage is TRBV20-1 and J usage is TRBJ2-2; no definite D call. This chain's CDR3 is CSARDGGELFF. The CDR3 DNA is TGCAGTGCTAGAGATGGCGGGGAGCTGTTTTTT.